The clone carrying this T cell receptor beta chain was counted once. CDR1 SGHAT and CDR2 FQDESV come from the germline V gene (reference sequence). With 3 bases removed from V and 3 bases from J, the gap between germline ends came to 9 bases. The CDR3 contains 13 residues. The sample originates from a study of blood T cell repertoires in COVID-19. About the study: Some COVID-19 samples were acute and others convalescent; all came from the United States, Italy and Spain. PBMCs, B-cell-depleted T cells, or T cells were the source of the cDNA or gDNA that made up the material.

Source study methods: Reference gene primer amplification gave nucleated cell count estimates. The protocol was immunoSEQ multiplex PCR, while the TCRdb copy is restricted to in-frame clones and leaves out a portion. The V and J calls and the clone size are those of that table, but D and trimming were determined from the DNA. In the table there are about 210,000 clones, about nine tenths of which are singletons. This TCR derives from a woman in her forties with acute or convalescent COVID-19. The sequenced sample consisted of peripheral blood. V usage is TRBV11-1 and J usage is TRBJ2-7; a weak D match, TRBD2 (5 bases). This CDR3 is CASSFEEVYEQYV. Here the CDR3 DNA reads TGTGCCAGCAGCTTTGAGGAGGTCTACGAGCAGTACGTC.